This T cell receptor (beta chain) was retrieved from a study of blood T cell repertoires in COVID-19. About the study: Samples came from the United States, Italy and Spain, spanning acute and convalescent COVID-19. PBMCs, B-cell-depleted T cells, or T cells provided the cDNA or gDNA that made up the material.

Methods used by the authors: Counts of nucleated cells, estimated from reference gene primer amplification, were obtained. Repertoires were generated with immunoSEQ multiplex PCR, while TCRdb's copy carries only in-frame clones and drops some. D and trimming come from the DNA, and the V and J calls and clone size come from that table. The sample has 110,000 or so clones, about 79% seen once. The CDR3 runs to 16 residues. CDR1 MNHNS and CDR2 SASEGT come from the germline V gene. The V segment lost 0 bases and the J segment 4 bases; nucleotides outside the gene matches: 5. This rearrangement joins TRBV6-1 to TRBJ1-3; 8 nucleotides line up with TRBD1. Sequenced material: peripheral blood. This receptor was taken from a woman at least 80 years old with active or convalescent COVID-19. The CDR3, as DNA: TGTGCCAGCAGTGAAGCGCCGACAGGGGTAGGAAACACCATATATTTT. Protein: CASSEAPTGVGNTIYF.